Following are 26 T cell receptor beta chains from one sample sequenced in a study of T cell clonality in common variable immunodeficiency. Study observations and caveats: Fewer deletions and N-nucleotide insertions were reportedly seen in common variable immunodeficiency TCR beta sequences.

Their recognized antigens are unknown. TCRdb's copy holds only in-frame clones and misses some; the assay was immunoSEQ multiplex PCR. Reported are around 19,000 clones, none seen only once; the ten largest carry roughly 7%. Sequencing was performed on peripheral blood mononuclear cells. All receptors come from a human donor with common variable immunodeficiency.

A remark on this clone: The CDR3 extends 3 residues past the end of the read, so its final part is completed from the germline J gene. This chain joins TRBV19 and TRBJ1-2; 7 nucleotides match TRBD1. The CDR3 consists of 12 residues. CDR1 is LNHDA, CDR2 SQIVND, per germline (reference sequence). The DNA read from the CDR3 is TGTGCCAGTGCTAGGAGGGGGCTCGGC. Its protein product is CASARRGLG. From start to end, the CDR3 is CASARRGLGYTF. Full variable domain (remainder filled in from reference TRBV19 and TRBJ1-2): DGGITQSPKYLFRKEGQNVTLSCEQNLNHDAMYWYRQDPGQGLRLIYYSQIVNDFQKGDIAEGYSVSREKKESFPLTVTSAQKNPTAFYLCASARRGLGYTFGSGTRLTVV.

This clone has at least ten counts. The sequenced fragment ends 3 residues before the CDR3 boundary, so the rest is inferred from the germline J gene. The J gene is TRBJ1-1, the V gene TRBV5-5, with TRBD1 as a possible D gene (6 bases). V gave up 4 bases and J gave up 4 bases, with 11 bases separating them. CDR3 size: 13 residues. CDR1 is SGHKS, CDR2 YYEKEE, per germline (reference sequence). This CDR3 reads CASSAGHGTEAFF. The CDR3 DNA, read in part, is TGTGCCAGCAGCGCGGGACACGGCACTGAA.

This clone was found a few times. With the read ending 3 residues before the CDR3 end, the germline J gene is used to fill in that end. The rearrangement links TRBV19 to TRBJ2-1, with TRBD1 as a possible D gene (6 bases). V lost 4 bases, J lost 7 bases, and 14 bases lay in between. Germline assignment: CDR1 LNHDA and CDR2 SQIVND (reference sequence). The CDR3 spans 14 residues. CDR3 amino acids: CASSTPTGWNEQFF. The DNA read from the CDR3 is TGTGCCAGTAGTACCCCAACAGGGTGGAATGAG.

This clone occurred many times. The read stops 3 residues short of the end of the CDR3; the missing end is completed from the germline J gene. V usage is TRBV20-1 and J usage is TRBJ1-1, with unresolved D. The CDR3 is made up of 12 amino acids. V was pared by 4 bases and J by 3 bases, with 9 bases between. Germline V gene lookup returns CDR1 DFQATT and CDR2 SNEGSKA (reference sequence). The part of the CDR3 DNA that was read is TGCAGTGCTAACCCAGGCGACACTGAA. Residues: CSANPGDTE. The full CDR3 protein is CSANPGDTEAFF.

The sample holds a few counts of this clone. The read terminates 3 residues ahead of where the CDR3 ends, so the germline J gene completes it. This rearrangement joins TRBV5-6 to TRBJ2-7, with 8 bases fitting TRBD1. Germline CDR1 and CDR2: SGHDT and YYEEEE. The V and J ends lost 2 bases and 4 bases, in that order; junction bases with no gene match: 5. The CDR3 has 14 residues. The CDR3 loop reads CASSFRTGLYEQYF. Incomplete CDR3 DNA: TGTGCCAGCAGCTTCCGGACAGGGCTGTACGAG.

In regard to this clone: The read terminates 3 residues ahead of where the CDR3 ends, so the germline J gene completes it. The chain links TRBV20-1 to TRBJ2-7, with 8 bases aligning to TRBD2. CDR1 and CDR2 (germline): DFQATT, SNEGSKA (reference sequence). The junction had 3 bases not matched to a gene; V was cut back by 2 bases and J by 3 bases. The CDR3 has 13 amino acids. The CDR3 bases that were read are TGCAGTGCTAGACCGGGACTAGACTACGAG. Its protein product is CSARPGLDYE. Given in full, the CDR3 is CSARPGLDYEQYF.

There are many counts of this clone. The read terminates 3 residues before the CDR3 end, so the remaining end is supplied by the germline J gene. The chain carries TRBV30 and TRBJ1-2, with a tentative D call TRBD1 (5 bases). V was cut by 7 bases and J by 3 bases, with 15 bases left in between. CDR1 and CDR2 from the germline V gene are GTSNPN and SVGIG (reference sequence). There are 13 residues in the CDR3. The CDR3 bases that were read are TGTGCCTTCCAAGTAGGGGCGGACTATGGC. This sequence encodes CAFQVGADYG. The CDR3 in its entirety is CAFQVGADYGYTF.

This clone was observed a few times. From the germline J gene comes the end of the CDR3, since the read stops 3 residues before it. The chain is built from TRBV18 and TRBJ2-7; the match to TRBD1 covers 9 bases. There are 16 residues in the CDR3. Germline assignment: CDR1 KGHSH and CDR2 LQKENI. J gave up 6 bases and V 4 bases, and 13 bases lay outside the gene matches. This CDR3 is CASSLYTGTGLSEQYF. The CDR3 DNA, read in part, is TGTGCCAGCTCACTTTATACCGGGACAGGGTTAAGCGAG.

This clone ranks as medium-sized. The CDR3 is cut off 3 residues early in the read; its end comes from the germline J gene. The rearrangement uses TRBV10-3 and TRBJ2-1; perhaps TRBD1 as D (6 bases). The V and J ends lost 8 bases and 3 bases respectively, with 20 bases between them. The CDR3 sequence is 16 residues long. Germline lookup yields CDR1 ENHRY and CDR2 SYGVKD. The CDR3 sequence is CAIQPASGQVYNEQFF. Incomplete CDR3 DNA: TGTGCCATCCAGCCCGCTTCGGGACAAGTCTACAATGAG.

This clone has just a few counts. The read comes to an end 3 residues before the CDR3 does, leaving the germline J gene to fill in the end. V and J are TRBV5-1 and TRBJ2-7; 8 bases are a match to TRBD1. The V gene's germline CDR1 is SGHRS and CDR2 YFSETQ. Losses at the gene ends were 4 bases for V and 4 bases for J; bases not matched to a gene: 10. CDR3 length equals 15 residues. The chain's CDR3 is CASSPLPGTGYEQYF. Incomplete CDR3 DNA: TGCGCCAGCAGCCCCCTCCCCGGGACAGGATACGAG.

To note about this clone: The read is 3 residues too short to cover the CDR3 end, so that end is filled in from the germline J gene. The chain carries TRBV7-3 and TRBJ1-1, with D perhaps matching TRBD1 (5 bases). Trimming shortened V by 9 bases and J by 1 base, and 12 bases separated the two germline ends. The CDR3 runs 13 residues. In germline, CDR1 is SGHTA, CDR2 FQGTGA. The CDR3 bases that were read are TGTGCCAGTAGCCTAACAGGGAACACTGAA. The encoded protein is CASSLTGNTE. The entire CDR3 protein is CASSLTGNTEAFF.

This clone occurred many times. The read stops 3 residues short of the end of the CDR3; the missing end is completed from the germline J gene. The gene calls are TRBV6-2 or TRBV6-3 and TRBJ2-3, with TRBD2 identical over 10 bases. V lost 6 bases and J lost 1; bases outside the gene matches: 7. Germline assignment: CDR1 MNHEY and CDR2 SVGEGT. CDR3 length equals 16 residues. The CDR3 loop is CASRLAGFGRTDTQYF. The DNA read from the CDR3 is TGTGCCAGCAGACTAGCGGGGTTTGGACGCACAGATACG.

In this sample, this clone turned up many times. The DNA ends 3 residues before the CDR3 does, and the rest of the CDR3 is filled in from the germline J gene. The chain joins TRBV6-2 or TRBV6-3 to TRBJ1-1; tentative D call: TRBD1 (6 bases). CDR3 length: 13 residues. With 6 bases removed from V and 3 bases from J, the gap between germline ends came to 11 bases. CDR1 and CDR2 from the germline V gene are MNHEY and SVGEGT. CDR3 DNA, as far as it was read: TGTGCCAGCAGCACCAGGGGATACACTGAA. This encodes CASSTRGYTE. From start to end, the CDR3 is CASSTRGYTEAFF.

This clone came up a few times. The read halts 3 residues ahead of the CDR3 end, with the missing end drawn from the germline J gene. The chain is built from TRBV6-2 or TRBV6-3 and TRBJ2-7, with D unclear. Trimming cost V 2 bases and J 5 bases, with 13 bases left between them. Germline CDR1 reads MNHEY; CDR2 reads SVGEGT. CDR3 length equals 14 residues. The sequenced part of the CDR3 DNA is TGTGCCAGCAGTTACAGAAACAGTCAGGACGAG. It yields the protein CASSYRNSQDE. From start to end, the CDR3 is CASSYRNSQDEQYF.

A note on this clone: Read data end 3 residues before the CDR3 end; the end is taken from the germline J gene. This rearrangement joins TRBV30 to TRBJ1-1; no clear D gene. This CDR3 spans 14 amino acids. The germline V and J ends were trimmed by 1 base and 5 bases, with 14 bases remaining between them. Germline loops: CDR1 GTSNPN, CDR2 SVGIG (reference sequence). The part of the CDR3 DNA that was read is TGTGCCTGGAGTGAGGCTAGCTCGGGAACTGAA. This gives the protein CAWSEASSGTE. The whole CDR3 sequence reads CAWSEASSGTEAFF.

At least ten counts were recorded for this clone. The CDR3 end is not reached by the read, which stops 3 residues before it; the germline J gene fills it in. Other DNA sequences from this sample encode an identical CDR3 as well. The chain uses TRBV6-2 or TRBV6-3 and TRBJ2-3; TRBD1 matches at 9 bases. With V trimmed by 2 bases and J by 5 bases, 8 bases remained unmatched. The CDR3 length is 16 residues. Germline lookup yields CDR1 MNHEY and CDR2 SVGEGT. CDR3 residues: CASSYIQGAGRDTQYF. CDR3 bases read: TGTGCCAGCAGTTACATACAGGGGGCAGGTAGAGATACG.

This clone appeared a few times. The sequenced part of the CDR3 DNA is TGTGCCAGCTCACCACCGGCAGGGATAAAGGAGACC. The encoded protein is CASSPPAGIKET. The complete CDR3 reads CASSPPAGIKETQYF. The rearrangement joins TRBV18 to TRBJ2-5, with D possibly TRBD1 on 5 matching bases. The CDR3 extends 3 residues past the end of the read, so its final part is completed from the germline J gene. Germline V gives CDR1 KGHSH, CDR2 LQKENI. The CDR3 sequence is 15 residues long. Trimming removed 0 bases at V and 5 bases at J, with 13 bases between.

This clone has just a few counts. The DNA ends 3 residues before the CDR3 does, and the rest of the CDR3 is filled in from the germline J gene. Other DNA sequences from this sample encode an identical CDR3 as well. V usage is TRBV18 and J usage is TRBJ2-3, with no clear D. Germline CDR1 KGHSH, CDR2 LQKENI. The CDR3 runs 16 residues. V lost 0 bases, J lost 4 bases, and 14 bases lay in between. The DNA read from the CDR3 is TGTGCCAGCTCACCACCGACCTCCCGGAGCGCAGATACG. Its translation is CASSPPTSRSADT. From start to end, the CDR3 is CASSPPTSRSADTQYF.

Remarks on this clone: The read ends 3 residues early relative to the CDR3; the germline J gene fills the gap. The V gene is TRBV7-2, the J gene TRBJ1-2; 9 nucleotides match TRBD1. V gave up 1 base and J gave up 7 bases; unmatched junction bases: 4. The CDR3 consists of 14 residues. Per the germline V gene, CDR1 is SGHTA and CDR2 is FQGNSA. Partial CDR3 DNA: TGTGCCAGCAGCTTAGAGACAGGGGGGGGTGGC. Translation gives CASSLETGGGG. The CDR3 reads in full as CASSLETGGGGYTF.

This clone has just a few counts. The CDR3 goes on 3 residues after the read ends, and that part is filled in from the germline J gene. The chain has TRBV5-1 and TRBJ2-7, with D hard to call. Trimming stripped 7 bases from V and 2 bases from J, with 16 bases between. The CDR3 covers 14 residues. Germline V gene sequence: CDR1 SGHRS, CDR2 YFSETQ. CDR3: CASRRSQSAYEQYF. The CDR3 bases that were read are TGCGCCAGCCGTCGATCCCAAAGCGCCTACGAG. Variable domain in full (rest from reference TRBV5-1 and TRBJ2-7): KAGVTQTPRYLIKTRGQQVTLSCSPISGHRSVSWYQQTPGQGLQFLFEYFSETQRNKGNFPGRFSGRQFSNSRSEMNVSTLELGDSALYLCASRRSQSAYEQYFGPGTRLTVT.

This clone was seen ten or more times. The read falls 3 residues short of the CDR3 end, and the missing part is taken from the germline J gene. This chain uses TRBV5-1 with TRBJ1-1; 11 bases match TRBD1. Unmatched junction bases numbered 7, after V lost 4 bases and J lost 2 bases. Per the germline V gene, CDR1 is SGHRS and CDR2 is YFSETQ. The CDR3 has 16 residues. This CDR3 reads CASSRGQGAVNTEAFF. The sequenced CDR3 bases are TGCGCCAGCAGCCGTGGACAGGGGGCTGTCAACACTGAA.

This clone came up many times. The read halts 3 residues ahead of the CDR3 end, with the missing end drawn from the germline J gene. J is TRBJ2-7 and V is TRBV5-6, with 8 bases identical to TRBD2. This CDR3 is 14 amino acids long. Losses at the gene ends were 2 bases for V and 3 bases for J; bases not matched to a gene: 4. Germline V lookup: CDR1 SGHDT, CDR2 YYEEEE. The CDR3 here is CASSLWTSSYEQYF. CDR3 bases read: TGTGCCAGCAGCTTATGGACTAGCAGCTACGAG.

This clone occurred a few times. The CDR3 spells CASSLTSGRAKFGTQYF. CDR3 DNA, as far as it was read: TGCGCCAGCAGCTTGACTAGCGGGAGGGCCAAGTTCGGGACC. The chain uses TRBV5-1 and TRBJ2-5, with 13 bases aligning to TRBD2. The read ends 3 residues early relative to the CDR3; the germline J gene fills the gap. The CDR3 spans 17 residues. J lost 7 bases, V lost 1 base, and 10 bases had no gene match. Germline V lookup: CDR1 SGHRS, CDR2 YFSETQ.

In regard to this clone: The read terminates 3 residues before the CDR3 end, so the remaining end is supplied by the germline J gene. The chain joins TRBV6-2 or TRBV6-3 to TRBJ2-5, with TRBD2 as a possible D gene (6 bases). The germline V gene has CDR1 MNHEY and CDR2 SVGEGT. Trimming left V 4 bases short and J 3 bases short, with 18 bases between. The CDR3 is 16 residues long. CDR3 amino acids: CASSSAPSALEETQYF. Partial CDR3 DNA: TGTGCCAGCAGTTCGGCTCCTAGCGCACTTGAAGAGACC.

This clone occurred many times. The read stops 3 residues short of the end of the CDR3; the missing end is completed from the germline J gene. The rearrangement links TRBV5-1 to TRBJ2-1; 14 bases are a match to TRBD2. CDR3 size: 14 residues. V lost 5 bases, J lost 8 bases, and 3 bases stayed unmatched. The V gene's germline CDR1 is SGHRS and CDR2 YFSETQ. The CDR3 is CASRGLAGADEQFF. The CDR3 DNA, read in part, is TGCGCCAGCAGGGGACTAGCGGGAGCGGATGAG.

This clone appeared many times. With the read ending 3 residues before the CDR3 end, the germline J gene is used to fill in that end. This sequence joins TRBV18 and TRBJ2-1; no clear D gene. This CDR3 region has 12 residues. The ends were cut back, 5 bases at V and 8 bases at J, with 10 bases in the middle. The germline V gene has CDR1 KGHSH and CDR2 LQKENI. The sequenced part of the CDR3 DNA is TGTGCCAGCTCATCCCCTAGAGATGAG. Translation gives CASSSPRDE. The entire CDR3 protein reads CASSSPRDEQFF.